This is a list of T cell receptor beta chains from one sample in a study of shared clonotypes between healthy human individuals. Here immunoSEQ multiplex PCR was the method, and the copy in TCRdb shows in-frame clones only, minus some. The table has around 240,000 clones, 60% to 70% seen once. Input material: memory CD4+ T cells sorted from blood. Receptors originate from a man younger than 40 in good health. The CDR3 runs from the conserved cysteine through the conserved F or W. The order of the fields is D gene, clone size, V gene, CDR3 protein. The D gene is left open where the match is weak. Size is stated for part of the rows, as once, few or many counts, or as a class when the clone is expanded.

TRBD1 once TRBV28 CASSSQFGGDRAGNTIYF
TRBD1 many TRBV14 CASSLTVRGLSTGELFF
. . TRBV12-5 CASATDTVTEAFF
TRBD1 . TRBV10-3 CATRPGQTSETQYF
TRBD2 . TRBV6-5 CASSSTSGGYEQYF
. . TRBV30 CAWSGGGWINTQYF
. . TRBV29-1 CSARGPGTYEQYF
TRBD2 . TRBV4-2 CASSRVREGGETQYF
. . TRBV5-1 CASSPQGGASETQYF
TRBD2 . TRBV5-1 CASSHGLAEPYEQYF
. . TRBV7-8 CASSSGRNTEAFF
TRBD2 . TRBV19 CASSPDGGAGGTGELFF
TRBD1 . TRBV28 CASSLGGQGGEQYF
TRBD2 once TRBV19 CASSITLGLAGETQYF
. . TRBV7-9 CAIQARNTGELFF
. . TRBV7-8 CASSLLLRTGNTIYF
. . TRBV2 CASSDKGTNYGYTF
. . TRBV21-1 CASSKPGRIPGGYGYTF
. . TRBV7-3 CASSLRGDSGNTIYF
. . TRBV11-3 CASSSRQGGYEQYF
. few TRBV7-6 CASSLSFYGSKTDTQYF
. . TRBV7-6 CASSPPGYEQYF
. . TRBV5-1 CASSPNGRGNQPQHF
. . TRBV2 CASSRDGNSYNEQFF
TRBD1 . TRBV7-2 CASSSDRASEQFF
TRBD2 few TRBV7-9 CASSYLAGGLYEQYF
TRBD1 few TRBV25-1 CASSEQGQGVAFF
. . TRBV15 CATSRDRNSNQPQHF
. . TRBV7-8 CASSLGSSSYNEQFF
. . TRBV6-5 CASSPRGMGNQPQHF
TRBD2 once TRBV19 CASSPRTSSLNEQFF
TRBD1 . TRBV10-3 CAITSGQGGTDTQYF
. . TRBV28 CASSPTRELYF
. once TRBV9 CASSVVGSSGNTIYF
. . TRBV5-4 CASSLEQYNEQFF
TRBD2 many TRBV25-1 CASGSGSNTDTQYF
. . TRBV5-1 CASTTNRDRDGYTF
. few TRBV7-9 CASSVGGADNEQFF
. . TRBV2 CASRSNYEQFF
TRBD1 . TRBV19 CASTQGSYRGQETQYF